The 15 T cell receptor beta chains below come from one sample, sequenced in a study of blood T cells in healthy people across ages. The use of a sample-barcoded 5' primer and a J-beta primer mix characterized a second PCR of roughly 6 to 11 cycles. Each CDR3 protein gets one entry after TCRdb re-called the 5' RACE reads with MiXCR. The sample has about 570,000 distinct CDR3 sequences, 25% to 30% seen once. Sequencing was performed on blood. These receptors were obtained from a woman in her 70s in good health.

The chain combines TRBV29-1 with TRBJ2-1; TRBD2 might be the D (6 bases). CDR3 length: 14 residues. Germline-derived CDR1 and CDR2 are SQVTM and ANQGSEA. Trimming cost V 7 bases and J 0 bases, with 13 bases left between them. CDR3 sequence reads: CSASAGSSYNEQFF. Written as DNA, the CDR3 is TGCAGCGCTAGCGCGGGGAGCTCCTACAATGAGCAGTTCTTC.

This clonotype was found a few times. The rearrangement joins TRBV20-1 to TRBJ1-5; D not resolved. Trimming shortened V by 0 bases and J by 5 bases, and 8 bases separated the two germline ends. The CDR3 has 13 amino acids. Germline V CDR1 and CDR2: DFQATT, SNEGSKA (reference sequence). The CDR3 DNA reads TGCAGTGCTAGAGAAGGGTCCGATCAGCCCCAGCATTTT. This sequence encodes CSAREGSDQPQHF.

This clonotype was recorded a few times. Germline is not matched at one junction end, which may reflect a read error. V usage is TRBV20-1 and J usage is TRBJ1-2; D perhaps matches TRBD1 (5 bases). CDR1 and CDR2 from the germline V gene are DFQATT and SNEGSKA (reference sequence). The CDR3 has 15 amino acids. CDR3 in amino acids: CSARKQDTSPYGHTF. The CDR3 DNA follows: TGCAGTGCTAGAAAGCAGGACACATCTCCTTATGGCCACACCTTC.

V usage is TRBV7-9 and J usage is TRBJ1-2; D ambiguous. The germline V and J ends were trimmed by 3 bases and 8 bases, with 10 bases remaining between them. CDR1 and CDR2 from the germline V gene are SEHNR and FQNEAQ (reference sequence). The CDR3 covers 12 residues. CDR3 loop: CASSFRSRGYTF. As DNA, the CDR3 is TGTGCCAGCAGCTTTCGATCCCGGGGCTACACCTTC.

The V and J genes are TRBV7-9 and TRBJ2-1, with 8 nucleotides matching TRBD2. The J call may not be correct, given that the DNA end is closer to TRBJ2-5. In germline, CDR1 is SEHNR, CDR2 FQNEAQ (reference sequence). CDR3 length equals 15 residues. CDR3 protein: CASSSSGTRGETQYF. CDR3 DNA sequence: TGTGCCAGCAGCTCCTCCGGGACTAGAGGGGAGACCCAGTACTTC.

This clonotype showed up just a few times. This chain connects TRBV29-1 to TRBJ2-3; D ambiguous. CDR3 size: 15 residues. The ends were cut back, 3 bases at V and 0 bases at J, with 13 bases in the middle. CDR1 is SQVTM, CDR2 ANQGSEA, per germline. The chain's CDR3 is CSVEADKTSTDTQYF. The CDR3, as DNA: TGCAGCGTTGAGGCAGACAAGACTAGCACAGATACGCAGTATTTT.

This clonotype turned up a few times. A junction end diverges from the germline sequence, so it may reflect a read error. The chain combines TRBV3-1 with TRBJ2-1; D remains ambiguous. CDR3 size: 16 residues. CDR1 LGHDT and CDR2 YNNKEL come from the germline V gene (reference sequence). The CDR3 nucleotides are TGCGCCAGCAGCCCGACCCGACCGAATACCGGCGATGAGCAGTTCTTC. It specifies CASSPTRPNTGDEQFF.

This clonotype has only a few counts. This chain links TRBV2 with TRBJ1-5; the D is unclear. The CDR3 is 13 residues long. The V and J ends lost 3 bases and 0 bases respectively, with 3 bases between them. CDR1 and CDR2 (germline): SNHLY, FYNNEI. The chain's CDR3 is CASSENSNQPQHF. CDR3 in DNA: TGTGCCAGCAGTGAGAATAGCAATCAGCCCCAGCATTTT.

The sample holds a few counts of this clonotype. The V gene is TRBV20-1, the J gene TRBJ1-2, with D perhaps TRBD1 (6 bases). V gave up 2 bases and J gave up 4 bases, with 20 bases separating them. CDR1 and CDR2 (germline): DFQATT, SNEGSKA (reference sequence). This CDR3 comprises 16 residues. The CDR3 nucleotides read TGCAGTGCTAGAACAAATCAGGGGAAGAACCTCTATGGCTACACCTTC. It specifies CSARTNQGKNLYGYTF.

The chain joins TRBV15 to TRBJ2-4, with a tentative D call TRBD1 (6 bases). The CDR3 covers 16 residues. Per germline, CDR1 LNHNV and CDR2 YYDKDF (reference sequence). V shed 0 bases and J shed 8 bases, with 17 bases lying between them. Here the CDR3 reads CATSRDPDSLTDIQYF. For the CDR3, the DNA is TGTGCCACCAGCAGAGATCCGGACAGTTTAACAGACATTCAGTACTTC.

This clonotype was seen a few times. The chain recombines TRBV20-1 with TRBJ1-2; possibly TRBD1 for D (6 bases). Per germline, CDR1 DFQATT and CDR2 SNEGSKA (reference sequence). The V gene lost 0 bases and the J gene lost 0 bases, with 11 bases spanning the gap. This CDR3 has 15 amino acids. The CDR3 nucleotides are TGCAGTGCTAGAGACGGGGGGGGCGCTAACTATGGCTACACCTTC. Residues: CSARDGGGANYGYTF.

This clonotype was seen more than once but under ten times. The gene calls are TRBV10-3 and TRBJ2-1, with D perhaps matching TRBD2 (6 bases). Germline CDR1 ENHRY, CDR2 SYGVKD. Trimming left V 8 bases short and J 4 bases short, with 18 bases between. This CDR3 spans 15 amino acids. CDR3: CAIGQNAGGYNEQFF. The CDR3, as DNA: TGTGCCATCGGTCAAAACGCCGGGGGATACAATGAGCAGTTCTTC.

This clonotype was observed a handful of times. The chain combines TRBV20-1 with TRBJ1-5; D call uncertain. Trimming took off 6 bases at V and 6 bases at J, with 15 bases between the two ends. The CDR3 runs 13 residues. CDR1 is DFQATT and CDR2 is SNEGSKA in the germline V gene (reference sequence). The CDR3 DNA sequence: TGCAGTGCCAGCCTGTCCCGGGGTCAGCCCCAGCATTTT. Its translation is CSASLSRGQPQHF.

The J gene is TRBJ1-2, the V gene TRBV15; unclear D gene. Per the germline V gene, CDR1 is LNHNV and CDR2 is YYDKDF (reference sequence). With 1 base removed from V and 5 bases from J, the gap between germline ends came to 20 bases. The CDR3 totals 17 residues. CDR3 in DNA: TGTGCCACCAGCAGAGTGGGATCGAGCCCCTCGGGGTATGGCTACACCTTC. Translated, it gives CATSRVGSSPSGYGYTF.

This clonotype has at least ten counts. The chain carries TRBV4-3 and TRBJ2-5; D may be TRBD1 (5 bases). This CDR3 has 15 residues. Between the trimmed V and J ends, which lost 3 bases and 0 bases, there was a span of 11 bases. Per germline, CDR1 LGHNA and CDR2 YSLEER. CDR3 protein: CASSHQAGYQETQYF. In DNA, the CDR3 is TGCGCCAGCAGCCACCAAGCAGGGTACCAAGAGACCCAGTACTTC.